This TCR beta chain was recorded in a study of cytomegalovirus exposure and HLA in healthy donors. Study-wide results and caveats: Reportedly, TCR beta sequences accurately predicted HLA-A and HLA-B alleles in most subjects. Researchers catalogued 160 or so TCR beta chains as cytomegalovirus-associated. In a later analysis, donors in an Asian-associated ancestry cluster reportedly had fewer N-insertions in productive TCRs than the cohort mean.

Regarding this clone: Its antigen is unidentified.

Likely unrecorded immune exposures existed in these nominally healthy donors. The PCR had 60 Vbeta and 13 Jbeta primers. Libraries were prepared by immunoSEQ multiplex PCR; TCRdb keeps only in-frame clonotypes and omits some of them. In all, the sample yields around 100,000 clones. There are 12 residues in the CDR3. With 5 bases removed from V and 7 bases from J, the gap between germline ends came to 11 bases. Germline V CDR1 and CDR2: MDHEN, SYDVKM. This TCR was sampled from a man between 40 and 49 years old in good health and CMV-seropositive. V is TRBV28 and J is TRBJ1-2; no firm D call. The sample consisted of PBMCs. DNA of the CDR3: TGTGCCAGCAGTAAGACTGCCGGTGGCTACACCTTC. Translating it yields CASSKTAGGYTF.